This T cell receptor (beta chain) appears in the sequencing data of a study of blood T cell repertoires in COVID-19. Across the whole study: Samples taken during acute and convalescent COVID-19 were collected in the United States, Italy and Spain. The cDNA or gDNA used as material had been derived from T cells, B-cell-depleted T cells, or PBMCs.

Germline CDR1 and CDR2: MGHDK and SYGVNS. V shed 8 bases and J shed 4 bases, with 13 bases lying between them. This CDR3 is 13 amino acids long. Study processing details: Scientists estimated how many nucleated cells there were by amplifying reference gene primers. Only in-frame clones appear in the TCRdb table, and some are missing; sequencing was by immunoSEQ multiplex PCR. The V and J calls and clone size were taken over from that table, and D and trimming were inferred from the DNA. The repertoire holds approximately 330,000 clones, roughly 86% seen once, with 7.5% to 10% in the top ten. The table lists this clone with a few counts. One Seattle source followed patients from active infection through their disease course.

The receptor was isolated from a man aged 25 to 40 with COVID-19, enrolled during active disease. The chain is built from TRBV25-1 and TRBJ2-3; a possible D gene is TRBD1 (6 bases). The sequenced sample consisted of peripheral blood. The CDR3 region has the DNA TGTGCCAGCGGGGGATCAGGGGCAGATACGCAGTATTTT. It is translated as CASGGSGADTQYF.